This T cell receptor beta chain derives from a study of CD8 T cells in Susac syndrome. With random hexamers, reverse transcription was performed on about 0.5 to 1 ug of RNA. Across 54 Vbeta and 13 Jbeta, immunoSEQ multiplex PCR amplified TCR beta CDR3. MiXCR, run by TCRdb on the immunoSEQ multiplex PCR reads, gives a single entry per CDR3 protein. The sample yields roughly 250,000 distinct CDR3 sequences, around 96% seen once. This receptor was obtained from a human donor with Susac syndrome. The specimen was CD4+ T cells from PBMCs.

Here the CDR3 reads CASSSLGLSVQFF. The CDR3 nucleotides are TGTGCCAGCAGTTCCCTCGGGCTTTCGGTACAGTTCTTC. The V gene is TRBV12-3 or TRBV12-4, the J gene TRBJ2-1; D uncertain. The V end was cut by 4 bases, the J end by 13 bases, with 17 bases between. This CDR3 spans 13 amino acids.